This T cell receptor beta chain originates from a study of response to subunit inactivated influenza vaccine. Germline V gene lookup returns CDR1 SNHLY and CDR2 FYNNEI. The CDR3 is 13 amino acids. Deletions cut 6 bases from V and 6 bases from J, with 12 bases between. About this clonotype itself: Its antigen is currently unknown.

Study conclusions and caveats: Authors suggested few new T cells are recruited by each seasonal influenza vaccination.

Each CDR3 protein gets one entry after TCRdb re-called the RT-PCR reads with MiXCR. The table records 550,000 to 650,000 distinct CDR3 sequences, approximately 10% of them present only once. This receptor was identified in a man aged 50 or older who received an inactivated influenza vaccine. The sequenced sample was PBMCs from blood, obtained on the day of vaccination. The rearrangement links TRBV2 to TRBJ2-1, with D hard to call. The CDR3 region is CASSRIPRNEQFF. CDR3 nucleotide sequence: TGTGCCAGCAGCCGAATCCCGCGCAATGAGCAGTTCTTC.